This T cell receptor (beta chain) was sequenced in a study of T cell repertoires in cytomegalovirus infection. Looked up from germline, CDR1 is MDHEN and CDR2 is SYDVKM. The ends lost 11 bases at V and 4 bases at J; junction bases unmatched: 10. The CDR3 consists of 14 residues. TCRdb independently ran MiXCR on the reads; one entry per CDR3 protein. The table has around 630,000 distinct CDR3 sequences, more than 20% seen once. This chain connects TRBV28 to TRBJ2-2; 7 bases are a match to TRBD2. This TCR came from a human donor in good health (CMV status not recorded). Some clones in this sample may be carry-over from other donors' samples. The source material was CD8+ T cells from PBMCs. The chain's CDR3 is CAGGGEGTTGELFF. The CDR3 DNA follows: TGTGCCGGGGGAGGGGAAGGGACCACCGGGGAGCTGTTTTTT.